These 14 T cell receptor beta chains were all obtained from the same sample, sequenced in a study of radiation and T cells in renal cell carcinoma. Sequencing was performed with immunoSEQ multiplex PCR; in TCRdb, only in-frame clones are kept and a portion is missing. The sample records approximately 110,000 clones, roughly 80% being singletons. Time point meaning: baseline pretreatment blood. Treatment in this sample: 15 Gy SBRT to primary tumor, nephrectomy 4 weeks later. The sample in question was blood, obtained from a patient whose treatment included radiotherapy and nephrectomy. Receptors were obtained from a woman aged 55-69 years with renal cell carcinoma.

This chain links TRBV5-4 with TRBJ2-5; TRBD2 might be the D (5 bases). V was pared by 2 bases and J by 5 bases, with 10 bases between. The CDR3 is 13 amino acids. The germline CDR1 and CDR2 sequences are SGHNT and YYREEE (reference sequence). CDR3 loop: CASSLRGGETQYF. The DNA for the CDR3 is TGTGCCAGCAGCTTACGGGGTGGGGAGACCCAGTACTTC.

This clone was found once. The rearrangement joins TRBV9 to TRBJ2-3; tentative D call: TRBD2 (5 bases). The CDR3 extends over 16 amino acids. V lost 0 bases to trimming and J lost 2 bases, with 13 bases between them. In germline, CDR1 is SGDLS, CDR2 YYNGEE. The CDR3 coding sequence is TGTGCCAGCAGCGTAGAGGCTAGCAGCCACACAGATACGCAGTATTTT. Translated, it gives CASSVEASSHTDTQYF.

This chain connects TRBV6-1 to TRBJ1-5, with D perhaps matching TRBD1 (5 bases). The CDR3 extends over 18 amino acids. V lost 0 bases, J lost 1 base, and 16 bases lay in between. Germline CDR1 MNHNS, CDR2 SASEGT. This chain's CDR3 is CASSEAVWGQPSNQPQHF. The CDR3 coding sequence is TGTGCCAGCAGTGAAGCCGTATGGGGCCAGCCGAGCAATCAGCCCCAGCATTTT.

The rearrangement joins TRBV13 to TRBJ2-7; maybe TRBD1 (6 bases). Germline lookup yields CDR1 PRHDT and CDR2 FYEKMQ (reference sequence). Trimming cost V 5 bases and J 3 bases, with 11 bases left between them. This CDR3 is built from 13 residues. The CDR3 DNA reads as TGTGCCAGCAGCCGAACAGGGAACTACGAGCAGTACTTC. Amino acid sequence: CASSRTGNYEQYF.

The rearrangement links TRBV29-1 to TRBJ2-6; TRBD1 is a possible D gene (6 bases). The germline CDR1 and CDR2 sequences are SQVTM and ANQGSEA. The CDR3 loop spans 17 amino acids. The V gene lost 0 bases and the J gene lost 0 bases, with 12 bases spanning the gap. CDR3 in DNA: TGCAGCGTTGAAGACACAGGGCCCTCCTCTGGGGCCAACGTCCTGACTTTC. Amino acids: CSVEDTGPSSGANVLTF.

V is TRBV28 and J is TRBJ1-1, with D tentatively TRBD1 (6 bases). CDR3 size: 15 residues. The V and J ends lost 2 bases and 2 bases respectively, with 12 bases between them. Germline V gene lookup returns CDR1 MDHEN and CDR2 SYDVKM. CDR3 coding DNA: TGTGCCAGCAGTTTAGGCAGGGGTGGAAACACTGAAGCTTTCTTT. Translated: CASSLGRGGNTEAFF.

This chain connects TRBV5-1 to TRBJ2-2, with D unclear. This CDR3 spans 14 amino acids. V lost 4 bases, J lost 2 bases, and 9 bases lay in between. Germline V gene sequence: CDR1 SGHRS, CDR2 YFSETQ. Written as DNA, the CDR3 is TGCGCCAGCAGCCCGGGCCCCAACACCGGGGAGCTGTTTTTT. This encodes CASSPGPNTGELFF. The entire variable domain, with the rest obtained from reference TRBV5-1 and TRBJ2-2, is as follows: KAGVTQTPRYLIKTRGQQVTLSCSPISGHRSVSWYQQTPGQGLQFLFEYFSETQRNKGNFPGRFSGRQFSNSRSEMNVSTLELGDSALYLCASSPGPNTGELFFGEGSRLTVL.

The chain combines TRBV6-5 with TRBJ1-1; D call uncertain. Germline CDR1 is MNHEY and CDR2 is SVGAGI. Deletions cut 2 bases from V and 4 bases from J, with 14 bases between. CDR3 length equals 15 residues. The CDR3 sequence is CASSYVGPGPTEAFF. The CDR3 coding sequence is TGTGCCAGCAGTTACGTGGGTCCCGGGCCCACTGAAGCTTTCTTT.

In this sample, this clone turned up many times. This rearrangement joins TRBV6-4 to TRBJ1-5; D call uncertain. Deletions cut 5 bases from V and 2 bases from J, with 4 bases between. The CDR3 is 12 amino acids. In germline, CDR1 is MRHNA, CDR2 SNTAGT. The CDR3 coding sequence is TGTGCCAGCAGTTACGGCAATCAGCCCCAGCATTTT. Protein sequence: CASSYGNQPQHF.

The V call is TRBV15, the J call TRBJ2-3; possibly TRBD1 or TRBD2 for D (6 bases each). Trimming took 1 base from V and 1 from J, leaving 12 bases between them. From germline, CDR1 is LNHNV and CDR2 YYDKDF (reference sequence). The CDR3 has 16 amino acids. This CDR3 is CATSRGMGGGTDTQYF. The CDR3 DNA follows: TGTGCCACCAGCAGAGGTATGGGGGGCGGCACAGATACGCAGTATTTT.

This clone has a count of ten or more. The V gene is TRBV6-5, the J gene TRBJ2-1, with 8 nucleotides matching TRBD1. This CDR3 comprises 16 residues. J was trimmed by 3 bases and V by 2 bases; bases with no gene match: 6. CDR1 MNHEY and CDR2 SVGAGI come from the germline V gene. CDR3 DNA sequence: TGTGCCAGCAGTTACACCGGGACAGGCGACTACAATGAGCAGTTCTTC. This encodes CASSYTGTGDYNEQFF.

The CDR3 loop reads CASSLTDGNYGYTF. The CDR3 DNA is TGTGCCAGCAGCCTTACGGACGGAAACTATGGCTACACCTTC. The chain is built from TRBV7-3 and TRBJ1-2; D ambiguous. Germline values: CDR1 SGHTA, CDR2 FQGTGA. The ends were cut back, 5 bases at V and 2 bases at J, with 12 bases in the middle. The CDR3 loop spans 14 amino acids.

The gene calls are TRBV6-1 and TRBJ1-2; TRBD1 might be the D (6 bases). The length of the CDR3 is 14 residues. Between the trimmed V and J ends, which lost 2 bases and 3 bases, there was a span of 10 bases. Germline V gene sequence: CDR1 MNHNS, CDR2 SASEGT. The DNA of the CDR3 is TGTGCCAGCAGTGAAACGGCAGGGGACTATGGCTACACCTTC. Residues: CASSETAGDYGYTF.

The V and J genes are TRBV9 and TRBJ2-6, with a tentative D call TRBD2 (6 bases). CDR1 and CDR2 (germline): SGDLS, YYNGEE. Trimming shortened V by 5 bases and J by 4 bases, and 10 bases separated the two germline ends. This CDR3 spans 14 amino acids. As DNA, the CDR3 is TGTGCCAGCAGTCGGGGAGGAGGGGCCAACGTCCTGACTTTC. This translates into CASSRGGGANVLTF.